This T cell receptor (beta chain) was recorded in a study of T-cell reconstitution after alpha-beta-depleted transplantation in children listed by TCRdb under 2016. For the wider study: Using TCR repertoire profiling, the study quantitatively followed how T-cell immune reconstitution unfolded in children after TCRalphabeta/CD19-depleted allogeneic hematopoietic cell transplantation.

Library preparation employed PCR. Instrument on record: Illumina HiSeq 2500. To normalize quantification of the TCRbeta repertoire, the TCR libraries were built with molecular barcoding that relied on unique molecular identifiers. TCRdb redid the processing of the public reads, applying fastp at Q25 and MiXCR, and retained in-frame beta chains. Entries are consolidated by CDR3 protein sequence, retaining the most common genes and DNA. Recorded for this sample are nearly 550,000 distinct CDR3 sequences; roughly 18% of them occurred a single time. The leading ten clones occupy 3.3% of the sample. Counted from cysteine to phenylalanine, this CDR3 has 14 amino acids. Of the read, only the CDR3 DNA is kept; its 42 bases are in frame from base 1. Trimmed from V: 5 bases; trimmed from J: 4 bases; junction bases lacking a gene match: 7. The germline V gene specifies SGHRS as CDR1 and YFSETQ as CDR2. Concerning this clonotype itself: Its target antigen remains unknown. Base qualities are not provided; no much larger clone lies one nucleotide away.

This clonotype was sampled from a human donor who donated a stem cell graft to a child with acute lymphoblastic leukemia. Sequencing was performed on PBMCs from the stem cell graft donor, taken from the stem cell graft. The chain uses TRBV5-1 and TRBJ2-7; the central 9 bases match TRBD2. The CDR3 reads as follows: CASSAGLAKYEQYF. The nucleotide sequence is given as TGCGCCAGCAGTGCCGGACTAGCGAAGTACGAGCAGTACTTC.